This TCR beta chain was identified in a study of blood T cell repertoires in COVID-19. The overall study: Samples taken during acute and convalescent COVID-19 were collected in the United States, Italy and Spain. PBMCs, B-cell-depleted T cells, or T cells were the source of the cDNA or gDNA that made up the material.

This clone was detected only once. Authors' processing steps: Scientists estimated how many nucleated cells there were by amplifying reference gene primers. Method: immunoSEQ multiplex PCR; TCRdb's copy keeps in-frame clones and lacks some. V, J and clone size are taken as reported in that table, and D and trimming were inferred from the DNA itself. The sample records 120,000 or so clones, 80% to 85% being singletons. V dropped 5 bases and J dropped 4; count of bases not matched to a gene: 7. Germline loops: CDR1 MGHRA, CDR2 YSYEKL. There are 14 residues in the CDR3. This receptor was taken from a woman under 40 who had recovered from COVID-19. This chain uses TRBV4-1 with TRBJ2-7; 8 positions agree with TRBD2. Sequenced material: peripheral blood. The CDR3 DNA follows: TGCGCCAGCAGCACGGGAGCGGGAGCTTACGAGCAGTACTTC. It codes for CASSTGAGAYEQYF.